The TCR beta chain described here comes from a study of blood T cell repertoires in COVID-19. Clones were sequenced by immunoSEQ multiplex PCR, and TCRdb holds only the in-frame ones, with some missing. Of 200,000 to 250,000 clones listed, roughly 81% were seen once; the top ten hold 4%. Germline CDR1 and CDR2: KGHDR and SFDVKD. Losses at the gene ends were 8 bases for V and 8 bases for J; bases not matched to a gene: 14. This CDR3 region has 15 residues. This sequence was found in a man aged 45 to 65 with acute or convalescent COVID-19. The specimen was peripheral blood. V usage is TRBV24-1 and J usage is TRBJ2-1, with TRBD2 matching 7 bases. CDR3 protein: CATNRAGGSIDEQFF. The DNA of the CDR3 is TGTGCCACCAACCGGGCCGGCGGGAGCATCGATGAGCAGTTCTTC.